Listed here is a single T cell receptor (beta chain). Its cognate antigen is unknown. The data are from a study of Tregs in tolerant kidney transplant recipients. Regarding the study as a whole: The small number of patients limits these findings pending further validation.

Some clones are missing from TCRdb's copy, which holds only in-frame ones; the method was immunoSEQ multiplex PCR. The profile shows about 100,000 clones, 85% to 90% of them singletons. The CDR3 length is 15 residues. Germline assignment: CDR1 SGHRS and CDR2 YFSETQ. V was shortened by 7 bases and J by 5 bases, with 19 bases between the two germline ends. The sequenced sample was CD4+ T cells from blood, obtained before the transplant. This receptor was taken from a human donor who received a combined kidney and bone marrow transplant. The gene calls are TRBV5-1 and TRBJ2-1, with D possibly matching TRBD2 (6 bases). In DNA form, the CDR3 reads TGCGCCAGCGAGGTGTGGGGCGGGATCAACAATGAGCAGTTCTTC. Translation: CASEVWGGINNEQFF.